This T cell receptor beta chain came from a study of cytomegalovirus exposure and HLA in healthy donors. Healthy bone marrow donors formed the donor group. The PCR had 60 Vbeta and 13 Jbeta primers. TCRdb keeps only in-frame clones here, not all; method: immunoSEQ multiplex PCR. This table has roughly 150,000 clones, 73% appearing once. The source of this sequence is a woman younger than 30 in good health and CMV-seropositive. Sequenced input: PBMCs.

The DNA for the CDR3 is TGTGCCAGCAGTCAAGTTAAGGGGGCTAATGAAAAACTGTTTTTT. It codes for CASSQVKGANEKLFF. V is TRBV7-2 and J is TRBJ1-4, with a weak D call TRBD1 (6 bases). The germline V gene encodes CDR1 SGHTA and CDR2 FQGNSA. This CDR3 region has 15 residues. Trimming stripped 6 bases from V and 3 bases from J, with 14 bases between.